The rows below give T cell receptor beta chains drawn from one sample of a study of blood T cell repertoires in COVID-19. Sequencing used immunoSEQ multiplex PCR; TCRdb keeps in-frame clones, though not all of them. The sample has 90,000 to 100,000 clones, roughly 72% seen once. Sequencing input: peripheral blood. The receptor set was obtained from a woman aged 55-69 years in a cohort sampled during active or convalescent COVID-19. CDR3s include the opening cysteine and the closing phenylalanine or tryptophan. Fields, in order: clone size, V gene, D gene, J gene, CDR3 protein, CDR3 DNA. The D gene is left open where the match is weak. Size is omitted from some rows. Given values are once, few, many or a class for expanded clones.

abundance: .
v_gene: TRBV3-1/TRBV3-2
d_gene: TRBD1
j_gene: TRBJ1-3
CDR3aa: CASSQPGQGLGNTIYF
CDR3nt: TGTGCCAGCAGCCAGCCCGGACAGGGGCTGGGAAACACCATATATTTT

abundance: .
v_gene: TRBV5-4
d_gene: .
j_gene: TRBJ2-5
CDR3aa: CASSQGLLGETQYF
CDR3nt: TGTGCCAGCAGTCAGGGCCTTCTCGGCGAGACCCAGTACTTC

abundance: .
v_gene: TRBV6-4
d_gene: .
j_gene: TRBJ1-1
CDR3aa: CASSVVSGHEAFF
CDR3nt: TGTGCCAGCAGTGTCGTTAGTGGACATGAAGCTTTCTTT

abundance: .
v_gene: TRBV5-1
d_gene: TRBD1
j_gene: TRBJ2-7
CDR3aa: CASSLVGQAYEQYF
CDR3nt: TGCGCCAGCAGCTTGGTTGGACAGGCCTACGAGCAGTACTTC

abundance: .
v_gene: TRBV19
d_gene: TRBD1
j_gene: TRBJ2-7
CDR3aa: CASSVGQGVSYEQYF
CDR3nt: TGTGCCAGTAGTGTGGGACAGGGGGTCTCCTACGAGCAGTACTTC

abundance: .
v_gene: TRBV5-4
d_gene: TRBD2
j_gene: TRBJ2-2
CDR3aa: CASSPTSGGGTNTGELFF
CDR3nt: TGTGCCAGCAGCCCGACTAGCGGGGGGGGGACGAACACCGGGGAGCTGTTTTTT

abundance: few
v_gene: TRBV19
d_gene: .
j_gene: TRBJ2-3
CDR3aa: CASSAPGTDTQYF
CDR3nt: TGTGCCAGTAGTGCCCCGGGCACAGATACGCAGTATTTT

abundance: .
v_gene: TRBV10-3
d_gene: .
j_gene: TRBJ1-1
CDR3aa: CAISEGGLNTEAFF
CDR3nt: TGTGCCATCAGTGAAGGAGGCCTGAACACTGAAGCTTTCTTT

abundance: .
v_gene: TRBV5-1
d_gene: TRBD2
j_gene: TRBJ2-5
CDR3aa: CASSLGKGASGVVAQYF
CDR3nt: TGCGCCAGCAGCTTGGGAAAGGGCGCAAGCGGGGTAGTGGCCCAGTACTTC

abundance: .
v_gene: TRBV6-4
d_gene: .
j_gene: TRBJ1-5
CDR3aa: CASSRGDPGVHSNQPQHF
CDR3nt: TGTGCCAGCAGCCGCGGGGATCCGGGGGTTCATAGCAATCAGCCCCAGCATTTT

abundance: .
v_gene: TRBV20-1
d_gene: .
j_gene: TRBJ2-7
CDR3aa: CSASGLYEQYF
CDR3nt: TGCAGTGCTAGTGGACTGTACGAGCAGTACTTC

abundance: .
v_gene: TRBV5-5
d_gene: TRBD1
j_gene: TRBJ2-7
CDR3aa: CASSQGTGEFYEQYF
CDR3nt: TGTGCCAGCAGCCAAGGGACAGGGGAGTTCTACGAGCAGTACTTC

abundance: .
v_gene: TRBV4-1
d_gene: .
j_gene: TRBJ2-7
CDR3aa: CASSQAPDFQGSYEQYF
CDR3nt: TGCGCCAGCAGCCAAGCCCCTGACTTTCAGGGCTCCTACGAGCAGTACTTC

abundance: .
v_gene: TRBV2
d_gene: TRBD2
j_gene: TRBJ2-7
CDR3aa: CASREYSGASYEQYF
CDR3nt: TGTGCCAGCAGAGAGTATAGCGGGGCCTCCTACGAGCAGTACTTC

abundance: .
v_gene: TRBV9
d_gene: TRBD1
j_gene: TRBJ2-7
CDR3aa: CASSVDTGGAQQYF
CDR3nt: TGTGCCAGCAGCGTAGACACAGGGGGCGCCCAGCAGTACTTC

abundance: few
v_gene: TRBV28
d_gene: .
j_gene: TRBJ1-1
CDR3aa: CASSLTVEAFF
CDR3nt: TGTGCCAGCAGTTTGACAGTGGAAGCTTTCTTT

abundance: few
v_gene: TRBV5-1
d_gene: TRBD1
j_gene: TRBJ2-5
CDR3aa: CASSPSQGAGETQYF
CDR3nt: TGCGCCAGCAGCCCCTCCCAGGGGGCCGGAGAGACCCAGTACTTC

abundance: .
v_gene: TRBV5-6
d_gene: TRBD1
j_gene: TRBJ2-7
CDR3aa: CASSTRQGAYEQYF
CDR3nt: TGTGCCAGCAGCACACGACAGGGTGCCTACGAGCAGTACTTC

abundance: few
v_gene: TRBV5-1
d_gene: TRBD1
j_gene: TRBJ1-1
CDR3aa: CASSPRQGANTEAFF
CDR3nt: TGCGCCAGCAGCCCAAGACAGGGGGCGAACACTGAAGCTTTCTTT

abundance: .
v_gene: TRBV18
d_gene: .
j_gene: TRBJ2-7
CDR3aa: CASSQRYGQSRDYEQYF
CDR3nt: TGTGCCAGCTCACAAAGATATGGACAGTCTAGAGACTACGAGCAGTACTTC

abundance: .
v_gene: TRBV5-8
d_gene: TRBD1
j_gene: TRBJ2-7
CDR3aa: CASILRGQEYEQYF
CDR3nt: TGTGCCAGCATCCTGCGGGGACAGGAGTACGAGCAGTACTTC

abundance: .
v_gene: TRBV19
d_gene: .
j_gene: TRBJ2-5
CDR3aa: CASSIVEGTQYF
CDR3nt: TGTGCCAGTAGTATAGTGGAGGGGACCCAGTACTTC

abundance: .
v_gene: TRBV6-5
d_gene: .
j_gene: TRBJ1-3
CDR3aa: CASRFDRFSGNTIYF
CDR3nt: TGTGCCAGCAGATTTGACAGATTCTCTGGAAACACCATATATTTT

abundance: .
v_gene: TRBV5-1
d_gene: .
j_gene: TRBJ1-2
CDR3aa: CASSLEGGELYGYTF
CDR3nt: TGCGCCAGCAGCTTGGAGGGAGGGGAGCTCTATGGCTACACCTTC